Listed here are 7 T cell receptor beta chains from one sample, sequenced in a study of CD8 T cells in ankylosing spondylitis. TCRdb reprocessed the 5' RACE reads with MiXCR, giving one entry per CDR3 protein. Counted here are approximately 180,000 distinct CDR3 sequences, roughly 20% occurring once; the ten biggest clones make up 3.5% to 5%. The material sequenced was blood, either unsorted or a sorted T cell fraction (not recorded which). The receptors derive from a male donor aged 5-30 years with ankylosing spondylitis or in good health (not recorded which).

This clonotype appeared many times. V usage is TRBV15 and J usage is TRBJ1-5; unclear D gene. CDR1 LNHNV and CDR2 YYDKDF come from the germline V gene (reference sequence). The V end was cut by 1 base, the J end by 4 bases, with 14 bases between. CDR3 length: 16 amino acids. The CDR3 DNA follows: TGTGCCACCAGCAGAGGGGCCCCTACAAGTAATCAGCCCCAGCATTTT. Translated, it gives CATSRGAPTSNQPQHF.

This rearrangement joins TRBV21-1 to TRBJ2-7; the table calls TRBD2, which could not be checked here. TRBV21-1 is assigned pseudogene status. This CDR3 comprises 16 residues. The CDR3 region is CASSVWTSGRTYEQYF. CDR3 bases: TGTGCCAGCAGCGTCTGGACTAGCGGGAGAACCTACGAGCAGTACTTC.

This clonotype was counted ten times or more. The chain has TRBV10-3 and TRBJ2-3; 8 bases agree with TRBD1. Germline V gene data show CDR1 as ENHRY and CDR2 as SYGVKD. V was clipped by 2 bases and J by 2 bases; unmatched bases: 9. CDR3 length equals 17 residues. CDR3 residues: CAISESPGTGLTDTQYF. The CDR3 nucleotides read TGTGCCATCAGTGAGAGTCCCGGGACAGGACTCACAGATACGCAGTATTTT.

The V and J genes are TRBV6-5 and TRBJ2-5; D unclear. The CDR3 has 15 amino acids. Trimming pared 6 bases from V and 2 bases from J, leaving 16 bases between. The V gene's germline CDR1 is MNHEY and CDR2 SVGAGI. The CDR3, as DNA: TGTGCCAGCAGCGGGCCCGGGCCGTGGCAAGAGACCCAGTACTTC. It yields the protein CASSGPGPWQETQYF.

V gene TRBV6-5 combines with J gene TRBJ2-1; TRBD1 aligns across 9 bases. Germline values: CDR1 MNHEY, CDR2 SVGAGI. The V gene end was trimmed by 3 bases and the J gene end by 8 bases; junction bases not matched to a gene: 8. The CDR3 contains 15 residues. The CDR3 DNA reads as TGTGCCAGCAGTTATAGGGACAGGGCTTTGGATGAGCAGTTCTTC. This translates into CASSYRDRALDEQFF.

Ten or more counts support this clonotype. The chain joins TRBV7-9 to TRBJ2-5, with D possibly being TRBD1 or TRBD2 (5 bases each). Trimming removed 5 bases from V and 7 bases from J, with 17 bases in between. The CDR3 totals 14 residues. Germline CDR1 is SEHNR and CDR2 is FQNEAQ (reference sequence). As DNA, the CDR3 is TGTGCCAGCAGCGGAGACCGGGACCTTTGGACCCAGTACTTC. It yields the protein CASSGDRDLWTQYF. Looking up the rest from reference TRBV7-9 and TRBJ2-5 gives the full variable domain: DTGVSQNPRHKITKRGQNVTFRCDPISEHNRLYWYRQTLGQGPEFLTYFQNEAQLEKSRLLSDRFSAERPKGSFSTLEIQRTEQGDSAMYLCASSGDRDLWTQYFGPGTRLLVL.

The rearrangement joins TRBV6-2 or TRBV6-3 to TRBJ2-7, with 7 bases identical to TRBD2. Trimming removed 4 bases from V and 1 base from J; junction bases left unmatched: 10. Germline CDR1 is MNHEY and CDR2 is SVGEGT. The CDR3 loop spans 16 amino acids. The CDR3 loop is CASSFWGSGSSYEQYF. The CDR3 coding sequence is TGTGCCAGCAGTTTTTGGGGTAGCGGGTCGTCCTACGAGCAGTACTTC.